This T cell receptor (beta chain) stems from a study of blood T cell repertoires in COVID-19. There are 14 residues in the CDR3. V shed 0 bases and J shed 2 bases, with 9 bases lying between them. Germline CDR1 and CDR2: SGHRS and YFSETQ. The method was immunoSEQ multiplex PCR; TCRdb's version includes in-frame clones alone and lacks a portion of them. This table has some 210,000 clones, about 81% appearing once. The source of this sequence is a man between 40 and 49 years old who had recovered from COVID-19. What was sequenced was PBMCs or T cells enriched from blood (not recorded which). This chain links TRBV5-1 with TRBJ2-7; possible D gene TRBD2, 5 bases. CDR3 region: CASSLVVAPYEQYF. CDR3 DNA: TGCGCCAGCAGCTTGGTCGTAGCGCCCTACGAGCAGTACTTC.